This entry lists 15 T cell receptor beta chains sequenced from one sample in a study of early T cells in non-severe SARS-CoV-2 infection. TCRdb re-called the 5' RACE reads with MiXCR, one entry per CDR3 protein. The top ten clones hold about an eighth of a sample with just under 65,000 distinct CDR3 sequences, 7.5% to 9% of them seen once. The material was whole blood, obtained at baseline. All receptors come from an adult who was a healthcare worker with PCR-confirmed SARS-CoV-2 infection or an uninfected control (not recorded which).

This clonotype was picked up a small number of times. The CDR3: CASSYDSHDRGAPLHF. As DNA, the CDR3 is TGTGCCAGCAGTTACGATTCCCATGACAGGGGGGCACCCCTCCACTTT. The J gene is TRBJ1-6, the V gene TRBV6-6; 9 bases are shared with TRBD1. V gave up 2 bases and J gave up 11 bases; unmatched junction bases: 10. The CDR3 length is 16 residues. In germline, CDR1 is MNHNY, CDR2 SVGAGI (reference sequence).

This chain connects TRBV20-1 to TRBJ2-5; the D gene is possibly TRBD2 (5 bases). CDR1 and CDR2 from the germline V gene are DFQATT and SNEGSKA (reference sequence). CDR3 length equals 15 residues. The V end lost 4 bases, the J end lost 2 bases, and 17 bases lay between the germline ends. The CDR3 region has the DNA TGCAGTGCTAAGTCCCCTCTCGGGGATCAAGAGACCCAGTACTTC. Protein: CSAKSPLGDQETQYF.

This clonotype turned up a few times. The chain recombines TRBV12-3 or TRBV12-4 with TRBJ2-5, with 10 nucleotides matching TRBD2. The length of the CDR3 is 16 residues. V lost 6 bases, J lost 4 bases, and 11 bases stayed unmatched. CDR3 bases: TGTGCCAGCAGACCGAGAGCGGGAGGGCCCTCAGAGACCCAGTACTTC. It specifies CASRPRAGGPSETQYF.

The chain links TRBV12-3 or TRBV12-4 to TRBJ2-7; D is unclear. CDR3 size: 13 residues. Trimming stripped 1 base from V and 8 bases from J, with 12 bases between. For the CDR3, the DNA is TGTGCCAGCAGTTTAGGGGAACATAGCCAGCAGTACTTC. Translating it yields CASSLGEHSQQYF.

The CDR3, as DNA: TGTGCCAGCAGTTACTCTGTTAGCGGGAGAACGCAGTATTTT. It specifies CASSYSVSGRTQYF. The chain recombines TRBV6-5 with TRBJ2-3, with 9 bases aligning to TRBD2. Unmatched junction bases numbered 4, after V lost 0 bases and J lost 9 bases. CDR1 and CDR2 from the germline V gene are MNHEY and SVGAGI. The CDR3 loop spans 14 amino acids.

The chain couples TRBV19 to TRBJ2-5, with 8 bases aligning to TRBD1. J was trimmed by 4 bases and V by 4 bases; bases with no gene match: 5. The germline V gene has CDR1 LNHDA and CDR2 SQIVND (reference sequence). This CDR3 is built from 14 residues. As DNA, the CDR3 is TGTGCCAGTAGTAAGGACAGGGCGGTAGAGACCCAGTACTTC. This translates into CASSKDRAVETQYF.

This clonotype was picked up many times. This rearrangement joins TRBV15 to TRBJ1-1, with no clear D. The CDR3 is 12 residues long. In germline, CDR1 is LNHNV, CDR2 YYDKDF (reference sequence). V lost 5 bases and J 3 bases, leaving 7 bases between the germline ends. The CDR3 DNA sequence: TGTGCCACCAGCGACGTGGACACTGAAGCTTTCTTT. Translating gives CATSDVDTEAFF.

The chain recombines TRBV30 with TRBJ2-1, with no clear D. Germline CDR1 and CDR2: GTSNPN and SVGIG (reference sequence). V lost 2 bases to trimming and J lost 6 bases, with 5 bases between them. The CDR3 is 11 amino acids. Here the CDR3 DNA reads TGTGCCTGGAGTATTATCAATGAGCAGTTCTTC. Its translation: CAWSIINEQFF.

This clonotype appeared a few times. The chain joins TRBV2 to TRBJ1-5, with 7 bases identical to TRBD1. Germline V gene sequence: CDR1 SNHLY, CDR2 FYNNEI. V dropped 4 bases and J dropped 4; count of bases not matched to a gene: 7. The length of the CDR3 is 15 residues. For the CDR3, the DNA is TGTGCCAGCAGTGGGGGACAGCAGGGAAATCAGCCCCAGCATTTT. As protein: CASSGGQQGNQPQHF.

This clonotype was observed a handful of times. The rearrangement links TRBV29-1 to TRBJ2-1; D gene uncertain. V lost 7 bases, J lost 3 bases, and 7 bases lay in between. There are 11 residues in the CDR3. Germline V gene sequence: CDR1 SQVTM, CDR2 ANQGSEA. CDR3 sequence reads: CSGTRYNEQFF. The CDR3 DNA is TGCAGCGGCACCCGCTACAATGAGCAGTTCTTC.

This clonotype is medium-sized (0.01 to 0.1%) by share. The J gene is TRBJ1-4, the V gene TRBV7-9; unclear D gene. Germline V lookup: CDR1 SEHNR, CDR2 FQNEAQ (reference sequence). The CDR3 runs 13 residues. Deletions cut 7 bases from V and 2 bases from J, with 8 bases between. CDR3 sequence (DNA): TGTGCCAGCACCTCGGTTACTAATGAAAAACTGTTTTTT. Translating it yields CASTSVTNEKLFF.

In its sample, this clonotype was seen many times. The chain combines TRBV7-2 with TRBJ1-3; D gene uncertain. From germline, CDR1 is SGHTA and CDR2 FQGNSA. V lost 1 base, J lost 2 bases, and 9 bases lay in between. This CDR3 region has 15 residues. DNA for the CDR3: TGTGCCAGCAGCTTAGATCGGGCGGCTGGAAACACCATATATTTT. It codes for CASSLDRAAGNTIYF.

This clonotype was seen repeatedly, ten times or more. V gene TRBV27 combines with J gene TRBJ2-1; D gene ambiguous. Deletions cut 5 bases from V and 9 bases from J, with 17 bases between. The CDR3 loop spans 14 amino acids. Germline CDR1 reads MNHEY; CDR2 reads SMNVEV (reference sequence). The CDR3 region is CASSPTYWTPEQFF. CDR3 nucleotides: TGTGCCAGCAGTCCAACTTACTGGACCCCTGAGCAGTTCTTC.

The chain links TRBV29-1 to TRBJ2-1, with a tentative D call TRBD2 (6 bases). CDR1 SQVTM and CDR2 ANQGSEA come from the germline V gene. The ends were cut back, 4 bases at V and 9 bases at J, with 7 bases in the middle. This CDR3 comprises 10 residues. The CDR3: CSVGRGEQFF. CDR3 sequence (DNA): TGCAGCGTTGGGAGGGGTGAGCAGTTCTTC.

This clonotype was detected many times. The V and J genes are TRBV11-2 and TRBJ2-7, with D possibly called TRBD1 or TRBD2 (6 bases each). Between the trimmed V and J ends, which lost 5 bases and 4 bases, there was a span of 15 bases. This CDR3 contains 14 residues. CDR1 is SGHAT, CDR2 FQNNGV, per germline. The CDR3 protein is CASSPGALTYEQYF. The CDR3 region has the DNA TGTGCCAGCAGCCCGGGGGCCCTCACGTACGAGCAGTACTTC. Full variable domain (rest looked up from reference TRBV11-2 and TRBJ2-7): EAGVAQSPRYKIIEKRQSVAFWCNPISGHATLYWYQQILGQGPKLLIQFQNNGVVDDSQLPKDRFSAERLKGVDSTLKIQPAKLEDSAVYLCASSPGALTYEQYFGPGTRLTVT.